This passage covers 6 T cell receptor beta chains from one sample sequenced in a study of T cell repertoires in cytomegalovirus infection. Antigens for these TCRs are unknown. MiXCR was run by TCRdb on the reads, yielding one entry per CDR3 protein. The repertoire has 900,000 to 950,000 distinct CDR3 sequences, roughly 31% of them found once; the top ten carry around 15%. The sample in question was cultured CD8+ T cells from PBMCs, obtained from culture after CMV antigen stimulation. The source is a human donor in good health (CMV status not recorded). Some clones in this sample may be carry-over from other donors' samples.

The sample holds a few counts of this clonotype. This chain links TRBV29-1 with TRBJ2-5, with 10 bases matching TRBD1. Germline loops: CDR1 SQVTM, CDR2 ANQGSEA. The CDR3 extends over 17 amino acids. V trimming: 2 bases; J trimming: 2 bases; junction bases outside the gene matches: 11. The CDR3 protein is CSVENSWDRGIQETQYF. The CDR3 bases are TGCAGCGTTGAAAACAGTTGGGACAGGGGTATTCAAGAGACCCAGTACTTC. The full variable domain, completed using reference TRBV29-1 and TRBJ2-5, is SAVISQKPSRDICQRGTSLTIQCQVDSQVTMMFWYRQQPGQSLTLIATANQGSEATYESGFVIDKFPISRPNLTFSTLTVSNMSPEDSSIYLCSVENSWDRGIQETQYFGPGTRLLVL.

The J gene is TRBJ1-1, the V gene TRBV25-1; D might be TRBD1 (5 bases). Trimming left V 2 bases short and J 9 bases short, with 19 bases between. From germline, CDR1 is MGHDK and CDR2 SYGVNS. This CDR3 spans 15 amino acids. The DNA of the CDR3 is TGTGCCAGCAGTGAAGTGGGGACCCCGGGGGAGAAAGCTTTCTTT. It encodes CASSEVGTPGEKAFF.

Comment on this clonotype: The missing conserved phenylalanine or tryptophan at the end of this CDR3 makes a read error likely. The chain combines TRBV27 with TRBJ2-3; D ambiguous. V lost 3 bases, J lost 3 bases, and 13 bases lay in between. Germline assignment: CDR1 MNHEY and CDR2 SMNVEV (reference sequence). The CDR3 consists of 15 residues. The CDR3 bases are TGTGCCAGCAGTTTTGTCGGTCGCGAAACAGATACGCAGTATTCT. Protein product: CASSFVGRETDTQYS.

The V call is TRBV6-8, the J call TRBJ1-3; D unresolved. The CDR3 runs to 17 residues. Trimming cost V 2 bases and J 7 bases, with 21 bases left between them. Germline V gives CDR1 MNHGY, CDR2 SAAAGT. In nucleotides, the CDR3 is TGTGCCAGCAGTTACATCGGGAGCATTCTGGGTCGGAACACCATATATTTT. This gives the protein CASSYIGSILGRNTIYF.

This clonotype was recorded a few times. The rearrangement links TRBV6-1 to TRBJ2-1, with D perhaps TRBD2 (5 bases). Trimming removed 2 bases from V and 4 bases from J, with 18 bases in between. CDR1 is MNHNS and CDR2 is SASEGT in the germline V gene. The CDR3 runs 17 residues. As DNA, the CDR3 is TGTGCCAGCAGTGAAAGATGGGCAGAGGGCAGTTACAATGAGCAGTTCTTC. This codes for CASSERWAEGSYNEQFF.

CDR3 sequence reads: CASSHLAGGDTGELFF. The CDR3 region has the DNA TGCGCCAGCAGCCACTTAGCGGGGGGGGACACCGGGGAGCTGTTTTTT. The chain carries TRBV4-1 and TRBJ2-2, with 11 bases lining up with TRBD2. The CDR3 has 16 amino acids. V gave up 3 bases and J gave up 3 bases; unmatched junction bases: 3. Germline-derived CDR1 and CDR2 are MGHRA and YSYEKL.